These 10 T cell receptor beta chains originate from one sample sequenced in a study of shared clonotypes between healthy human individuals. The protocol was immunoSEQ multiplex PCR, while the TCRdb copy is restricted to in-frame clones and leaves out a portion. The data show 550,000 to 750,000 clones, 95% seen once. Naive CD8 cells lacked CD45RO, underwent positive selection for CCR7 and left out terminally differentiated effector memory CD45RA+ cells. The sample taken for sequencing was naive CD8+ T cells sorted from blood. The origin of the receptors is a woman in her 30s in good health.

The chain employs TRBV7-9 and TRBJ2-5; tentative D call: TRBD1 (6 bases). The CDR3 is made up of 14 amino acids. V was pared by 0 bases and J by 3 bases, with 8 bases between. CDR1 is SEHNR and CDR2 is FQNEAQ in the germline V gene (reference sequence). This CDR3 reads CASSLARTEETQYF. CDR3 DNA sequence: TGTGCCAGCAGCTTAGCGCGGACAGAAGAGACCCAGTACTTC.

The V gene is TRBV27, the J gene TRBJ2-7; a possible D gene is TRBD1 (6 bases). With 3 bases removed from V and 7 bases from J, the gap between germline ends came to 19 bases. Looked up from germline, CDR1 is MNHEY and CDR2 is SMNVEV (reference sequence). This CDR3 is built from 15 residues. Here the CDR3 reads CASSLGQGTLSEQYF. As DNA, the CDR3 is TGTGCCAGCAGTTTGGGGCAGGGGACCCTTTCGGAGCAGTACTTC.

The V and J genes are TRBV5-1 and TRBJ2-5, with 11 bases lining up with TRBD2. Germline V CDR1 and CDR2: SGHRS, YFSETQ. The V gene end was trimmed by 4 bases and the J gene end by 5 bases; junction bases not matched to a gene: 10. The CDR3 spans 16 residues. CDR3 in amino acids: CASSRIAGGPEETQYF. The CDR3 nucleotides are TGCGCCAGCAGCCGAATAGCGGGAGGGCCTGAGGAGACCCAGTACTTC.

The chain recombines TRBV14 with TRBJ2-1; D gene ambiguous. This CDR3 is built from 14 residues. V lost 1 base and J 2 bases, leaving 6 bases between the germline ends. The germline CDR1 and CDR2 sequences are SGHDN and FVKESK. CDR3 sequence reads: CASSQGGTYNEQFF. The CDR3 bases are TGTGCCAGCAGCCAAGGGGGTACCTACAATGAGCAGTTCTTC.

The J gene is TRBJ2-2, the V gene TRBV7-9; 8 bases map to TRBD1. Trimming at V came to 6 bases and at J to 7 bases, leaving 13 bases not matched to a gene. Looked up from germline, CDR1 is SEHNR and CDR2 is FQNEAQ (reference sequence). The CDR3 totals 16 residues. DNA for the CDR3: TGTGCCAGCAGTAGACCGGGACAGGCTTACAGCGGGGAGCTGTTTTTT. Protein sequence: CASSRPGQAYSGELFF. Full variable domain (remainder filled in from reference TRBV7-9 and TRBJ2-2): DTGVSQNPRHKITKRGQNVTFRCDPISEHNRLYWYRQTLGQGPEFLTYFQNEAQLEKSRLLSDRFSAERPKGSFSTLEIQRTEQGDSAMYLCASSRPGQAYSGELFFGEGSRLTVL.

The table lists this clone with a count of one. The V gene is TRBV27, the J gene TRBJ2-1; TRBD2 aligns across 10 bases. This CDR3 has 17 amino acids. The germline V gene has CDR1 MNHEY and CDR2 SMNVEV (reference sequence). J lost 6 bases, V lost 5 bases, and 13 bases had no gene match. CDR3 sequence (DNA): TGTGCCAGCAGTCGAGGGGGCTCCGGGACTAGCGCCAATGAGCAGTTCTTC. It yields the protein CASSRGGSGTSANEQFF.

This chain joins TRBV14 and TRBJ1-2; no clear D. The V gene's germline CDR1 is SGHDN and CDR2 FVKESK. Trimming shortened V by 0 bases and J by 4 bases, and 9 bases separated the two germline ends. The CDR3 extends over 14 amino acids. CDR3 amino acids: CASSQDNGPYGYTF. Written as DNA, the CDR3 is TGTGCCAGCAGCCAAGATAACGGACCCTATGGCTACACCTTC.

DNA of the CDR3: TGTGCCTGGGGGACTAGCGGGAGTCGGCGCAATGAGCAGTTCTTC. Encoded protein: CAWGTSGSRRNEQFF. The chain employs TRBV30 and TRBJ2-1; 14 positions agree with TRBD2. The junction had 6 bases not matched to a gene; V was cut back by 5 bases and J by 6 bases. CDR3 length: 15 residues. CDR1 and CDR2 (germline): GTSNPN, SVGIG (reference sequence).

CDR3 DNA sequence: TGTGCCAGCAGTTTTGGCGGGACAAGCTCCTACAATGAGCAGTTCTTC. It yields the protein CASSFGGTSSYNEQFF. V gene TRBV28 combines with J gene TRBJ2-1, with D perhaps given as TRBD1 or TRBD2 (6 bases each). The CDR3 has 16 amino acids. The germline V gene encodes CDR1 MDHEN and CDR2 SYDVKM. The V end lost 3 bases, the J end lost 0 bases, and 12 bases lay between the germline ends.

This clone appeared a single time. The CDR3 DNA is TGCGCCAGCAGTGACTCGACCGGGACAGGGACTAGCGGGAGGGACGAGCAGTACTTC. Translating gives CASSDSTGTGTSGRDEQYF. The rearrangement joins TRBV10-2 to TRBJ2-7; 16 bases match TRBD2. The CDR3 extends over 19 amino acids. After removal of 3 bases from V and 5 bases from J, the junction contained 13 bases not matched to a gene. Germline V gene lookup returns CDR1 WSHSY and CDR2 SAAADI.